This T cell receptor (beta chain) is from a study of T cell responses to AZD1222 COVID-19 vaccine. Only in-frame clones appear in the TCRdb table, and some are missing; sequencing was by immunoSEQ multiplex PCR. The sample has some 120,000 clones, about 90% seen once; the top ten hold around 9.4%. V gave up 2 bases and J gave up 2 bases, with 7 bases separating them. From germline, CDR1 is SGHTA and CDR2 FQGNSA. The CDR3 consists of 15 residues. The rearrangement links TRBV7-2 to TRBJ2-6, with D possibly TRBD2 on 5 matching bases. The TCR sequence derives from an adult in good health. The sample was peripheral blood, taken on day 0 of AZD1222 vaccination. The CDR3 loop reads CASSLRETGANVLTF. For the CDR3, the DNA is TGTGCCAGCAGCTTACGGGAAACTGGGGCCAACGTCCTGACTTTC.